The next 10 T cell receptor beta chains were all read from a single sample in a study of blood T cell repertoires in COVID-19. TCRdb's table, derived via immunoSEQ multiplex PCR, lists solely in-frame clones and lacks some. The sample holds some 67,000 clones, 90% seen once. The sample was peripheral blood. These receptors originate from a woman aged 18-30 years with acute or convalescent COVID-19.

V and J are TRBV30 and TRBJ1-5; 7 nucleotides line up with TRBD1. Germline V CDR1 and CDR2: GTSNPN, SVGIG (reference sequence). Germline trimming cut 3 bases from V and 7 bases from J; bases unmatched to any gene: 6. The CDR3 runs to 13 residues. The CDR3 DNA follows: TGTGCCTGGAGCCAGGGGGTGGGACAGCCCCAGCATTTT. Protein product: CAWSQGVGQPQHF.

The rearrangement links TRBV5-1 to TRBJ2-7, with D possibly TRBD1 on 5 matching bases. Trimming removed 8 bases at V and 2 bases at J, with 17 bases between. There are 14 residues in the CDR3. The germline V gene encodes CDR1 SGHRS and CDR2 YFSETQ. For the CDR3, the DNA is TGCGCCAGAAGATTAAACAGGAAAGCCTACGAGCAGTACTTC. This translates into CARRLNRKAYEQYF.

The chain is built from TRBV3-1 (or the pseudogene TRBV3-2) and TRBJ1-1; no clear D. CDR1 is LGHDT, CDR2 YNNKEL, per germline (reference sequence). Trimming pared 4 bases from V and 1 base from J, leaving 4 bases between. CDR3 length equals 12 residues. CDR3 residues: CASSRQNTEAFF. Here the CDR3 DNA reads TGTGCCAGCAGCCGGCAGAACACTGAAGCTTTCTTT.

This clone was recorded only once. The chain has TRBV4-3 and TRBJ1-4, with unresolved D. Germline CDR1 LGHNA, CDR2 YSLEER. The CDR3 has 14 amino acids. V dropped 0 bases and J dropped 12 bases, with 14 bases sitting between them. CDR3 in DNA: TGCGCCAGCAGCCAAGATCGAGCGGGAGCCCAACTGTTTTTT. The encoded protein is CASSQDRAGAQLFF.

CDR3 in amino acids: CASTIQGTRGNQPQHF. CDR3 coding DNA: TGTGCCAGCACCATACAAGGGACAAGGGGCAATCAGCCCCAGCATTTT. J is TRBJ1-5 and V is TRBV6-7; D is perhaps TRBD1 (6 bases). TRBV6-7 is flagged as an ORF with uncertain function. The CDR3 has 16 amino acids. V was trimmed by 7 bases and J by 2 bases, leaving 18 bases between them.

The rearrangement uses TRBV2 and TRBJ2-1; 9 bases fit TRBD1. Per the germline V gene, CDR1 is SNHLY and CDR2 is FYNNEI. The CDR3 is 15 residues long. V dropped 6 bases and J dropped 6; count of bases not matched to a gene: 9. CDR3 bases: TGTGCCAGCAGCGAGAAGCGGACAGGGGTCAATGAGCAGTTCTTC. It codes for CASSEKRTGVNEQFF.

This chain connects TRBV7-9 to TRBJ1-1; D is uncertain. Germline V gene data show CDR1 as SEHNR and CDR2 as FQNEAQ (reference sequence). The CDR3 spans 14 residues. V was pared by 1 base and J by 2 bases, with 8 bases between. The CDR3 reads CASSLGAGNTEAFF. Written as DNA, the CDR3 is TGTGCCAGCAGCTTAGGGGCGGGAAACACTGAAGCTTTCTTT.

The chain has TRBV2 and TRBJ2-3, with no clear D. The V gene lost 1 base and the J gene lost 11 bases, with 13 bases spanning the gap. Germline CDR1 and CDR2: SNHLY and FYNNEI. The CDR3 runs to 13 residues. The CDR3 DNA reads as TGTGCCAGCAGTGAAGACTCGTCCCCCCGGCAGTATTTT. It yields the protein CASSEDSSPRQYF.

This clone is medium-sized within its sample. This CDR3 reads CASSRPGQLNTGELFF. The CDR3 bases are TGTGCCAGTAGTAGGCCGGGACAACTAAACACCGGGGAGCTGTTTTTT. This rearrangement joins TRBV19 to TRBJ2-2; perhaps TRBD1 as D (6 bases). The length of the CDR3 is 16 residues. Germline CDR1 reads LNHDA; CDR2 reads SQIVND (reference sequence). Trimming left V 4 bases short and J 2 bases short, with 14 bases between.

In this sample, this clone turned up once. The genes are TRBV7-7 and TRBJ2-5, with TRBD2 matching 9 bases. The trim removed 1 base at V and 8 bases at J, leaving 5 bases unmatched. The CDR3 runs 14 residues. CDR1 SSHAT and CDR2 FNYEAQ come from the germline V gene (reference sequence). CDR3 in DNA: TGTGCCAGCAGCTTAGGCGTAGCGGGGGACACCCAGTACTTC. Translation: CASSLGVAGDTQYF.